This T cell receptor beta chain was found in a study of blood T cells in healthy people across ages. The second PCR ran about 6 to 12 cycles with a sample-barcoded 5' primer and J-beta primers. TCRdb reprocessed the 5' RACE reads with MiXCR, giving one entry per CDR3 protein. Seen here are 1,500,000 or so distinct CDR3 sequences, roughly 43% observed once, and the top ten hold less than 5%. Study conclusions and caveats: Considered underestimates were the diversity estimates obtained from one million T cells. Changes in expanded clonotypes were possibly confounded, as the CMV status of donors was unknown.

The extraction recovered at least 5 micrograms of total RNA per sample. The germline gives CDR1 SEHNR, CDR2 FQNEAQ (reference sequence). There are 15 residues in the CDR3. Trimming removed 4 bases from V and 5 bases from J; junction bases left unmatched: 8. Of note for this clonotype: Antigen specificity is unknown.

Sequencing was carried out using blood. This clonotype was sampled from a woman between 18 and 29 years old in good health. The chain couples TRBV7-9 to TRBJ1-2; 9 bases fit TRBD1. The CDR3 reads CASSYGQGRAYGYTF. CDR3 sequence (DNA): TGTGCCAGCAGCTATGGACAGGGGAGGGCTTATGGCTACACCTTC.